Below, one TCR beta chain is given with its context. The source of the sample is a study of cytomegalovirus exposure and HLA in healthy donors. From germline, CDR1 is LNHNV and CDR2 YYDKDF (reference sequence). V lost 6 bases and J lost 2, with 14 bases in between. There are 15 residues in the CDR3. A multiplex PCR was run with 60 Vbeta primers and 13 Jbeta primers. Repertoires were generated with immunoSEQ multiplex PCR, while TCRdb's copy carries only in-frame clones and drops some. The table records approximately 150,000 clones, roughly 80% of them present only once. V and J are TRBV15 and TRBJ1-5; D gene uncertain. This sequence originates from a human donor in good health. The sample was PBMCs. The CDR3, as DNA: TGTGCCACCAGTAATACTCGGGGAGGCAATCAGCCCCAGCATTTT. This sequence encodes CATSNTRGGNQPQHF.